A single sample is the source of the 8 T cell receptor beta chains below, sequenced in a study of naive and memory T cell subsets. An equimolar mix of two oligonucleotides served as the beta constant-region primer for TRBC1 and TRBC2. In TCRdb, the UMI-ligation and nested PCR reads were re-called with MiXCR into one record per CDR3 protein. The top ten hold 1.6% of the sample, which has about 90,000 distinct CDR3 sequences, approximately 6.5% seen once. The sample consisted of central memory CD4+ T cells from blood. The receptors were sampled from a human donor in good health.

This clonotype was detected ten times or more. The J gene is TRBJ2-2, the V gene TRBV6-2 or TRBV6-3; a weak D match, TRBD2 (6 bases). CDR3 length: 14 residues. The ends were cut back, 7 bases at V and 4 bases at J, with 13 bases in the middle. Germline V gene sequence: CDR1 MNHEY, CDR2 SVGEGT. CDR3 nucleotide sequence: TGTGCCAGCAACGGCGCCGGGGGCACCGGGGAGCTGTTTTTT. It yields the protein CASNGAGGTGELFF.

This clonotype was seen repeatedly, ten times or more. CDR3 DNA: TGTGCCAGCGCCCGAAGATACAATGAAAAACTGTTTTTT. Translated: CASARRYNEKLFF. V usage is TRBV27 and J usage is TRBJ1-4; no reliable D call. This CDR3 region has 13 residues. CDR1 is MNHEY, CDR2 SMNVEV, per germline (reference sequence). Trimming left V 8 bases short and J 5 bases short, with 12 bases between.

This clonotype was seen repeatedly, ten times or more. V is TRBV20-1 and J is TRBJ1-4; unclear D gene. Trimming cost V 3 bases and J 0 bases, with 14 bases left between them. The germline V gene encodes CDR1 DFQATT and CDR2 SNEGSKA (reference sequence). CDR3 length equals 16 residues. The chain's CDR3 is CSASPPYGATNEKLFF. The CDR3 nucleotides are TGCAGTGCTAGCCCACCTTACGGTGCAACTAATGAAAAACTGTTTTTT.

This clonotype was recorded at least ten times. V gene TRBV3-1 combines with J gene TRBJ1-2; D is possibly TRBD1 (5 bases). Trimming stripped 0 bases from V and 3 bases from J, with 8 bases between. Per germline, CDR1 LGHDT and CDR2 YNNKEL (reference sequence). This CDR3 region has 14 residues. CDR3 amino acids: CASSQDRGHYGYTF. DNA for the CDR3: TGTGCCAGCAGCCAAGATCGGGGACACTATGGCTACACCTTC. Based on the CDR3 plus reference TRBV3-1 and TRBJ1-2, the full variable domain is DTAVSQTPKYLVTQMGNDKSIKCEQNLGHDTMYWYKQDSKKFLKIMFSYNNKELIINETVPNRFSPKSPDKAHLNLHINSLELGDSAVYFCASSQDRGHYGYTFGSGTRLTVV.

This clonotype was seen many times. The chain uses TRBV12-3 or TRBV12-4 and TRBJ1-5, with D perhaps matching TRBD1 (6 bases). This CDR3 comprises 15 residues. The V gene lost 1 base and the J gene lost 4 bases, with 11 bases spanning the gap. The CDR3 loop is CASSLEGGGNQPQHF. The CDR3 nucleotides read TGTGCCAGCAGTTTAGAGGGGGGCGGAAATCAGCCCCAGCATTTT.

The chain links TRBV10-3 to TRBJ1-5; weak D call: TRBD1 (6 bases). V was clipped by 6 bases and J by 1 base, with 13 bases between them. CDR1 and CDR2 from the germline V gene are ENHRY and SYGVKD. The CDR3 runs 15 residues. The CDR3 here is CAIREDGQSNQPQHF. DNA for the CDR3: TGTGCCATCAGGGAGGATGGACAGAGCAATCAGCCCCAGCATTTT.

The table lists this clonotype with many counts. This rearrangement joins TRBV2 to TRBJ2-7; weak D call: TRBD2 (6 bases). V was trimmed by 8 bases and J by 0 bases, leaving 8 bases between them. The CDR3 runs to 12 residues. Germline assignment: CDR1 SNHLY and CDR2 FYNNEI. Here the CDR3 reads CASGEDSYEQYF. The CDR3 DNA reads as TGTGCCAGCGGGGAGGACTCCTACGAGCAGTACTTC. Supplemented by reference TRBV2 and TRBJ2-7, the full variable domain reads EPEVTQTPSHQVTQMGQEVILRCVPISNHLYFYWYRQILGQKVEFLVSFYNNEISEKSEIFDDQFSVERPDGSNFTLKIRSTKLEDSAMYFCASGEDSYEQYFGPGTRLTVT.

In its sample, this clonotype was seen many times. This rearrangement joins TRBV7-8 to TRBJ1-3; no definite D call. CDR1 is SGHVS and CDR2 is FQNEAQ in the germline V gene. The V end lost 3 bases, the J end lost 0 bases, and 3 bases lay between the germline ends. CDR3 length equals 13 residues. DNA for the CDR3: TGTGCCAGCAGCTTGGGCTCTGGAAACACCATATATTTT. Translating it yields CASSLGSGNTIYF. Variable domain in full (rest from reference TRBV7-8 and TRBJ1-3): GAGVSQSPRYKVAKRGQDVALRCDPISGHVSLFWYQQALGQGPEFLTYFQNEAQLDKSGLPSDRFFAERPEGSVSTLKIQRTQQEDSAVYLCASSLGSGNTIYFGEGSWLTVV.